Listed below are T cell receptor beta chains from one sample, sequenced in a study of regulatory T cells in long-lasting Graves disease. Each CDR3 protein is one row after TCRdb ran MiXCR on the multiplex PCR reads. Of 600,000 to 650,000 distinct CDR3 sequences listed, roughly 16% are singletons. These data were also filed under a second study, of T cells in Graves' hyperthyroidism and ophthalmopathy.

The material sequenced was peripheral blood mononuclear cells (PBMCs), taken at new diagnosis, from a patient treated with antithyroid drugs. The receptors stem from a young woman with Graves disease. Both conserved end residues are part of each CDR3. The D gene is left open where the match is weak. A row's size may be missing; if present it is once, few, many or a size class.

TRBV29-1	NA	TRBJ1-3	NA	CSASQAGRGGNTIYF	TGCAGCGCTTCACAAGCGGGCCGAGGGGGAAACACCATATATTTT
TRBV5-1	TRBD1	TRBJ1-6	NA	CASSRDRNSPLHF	TGCGCCAGCAGTAGGGACAGGAATTCACCCCTCCACTTT
TRBV20-1	NA	TRBJ2-7	many	CSARDLGGSAYEQYF	TGCAGTGCTAGAGATCTAGGTGGGTCCGCCTACGAGCAGTACTTC
TRBV27	NA	TRBJ2-3	many	CASSLSAPLGFATDTQYF	TGTGCCAGCAGTTTATCGGCCCCCTTAGGGTTCGCAACAGATACGCAGTATTTT
TRBV7-9	NA	TRBJ1-5	many	CASSHGNGGRSNQPQHF	TGTGCCAGCAGCCATGGGAACGGAGGTCGTAGCAATCAGCCCCAGCATTTT
TRBV11-2	NA	TRBJ2-5	many	CASSLGHQETQYF	TGTGCCAGCAGCTTGGGACATCAAGAGACCCAGTACTTC
TRBV20-1	NA	TRBJ1-1	many	CSAKETTEAFF	TGCAGTGCTAAAGAGACTACTGAAGCTTTCTTT
TRBV28	NA	TRBJ2-3	many	CASSLVGPMTDTQYF	TGTGCCAGCAGTCTCGTCGGACCAATGACAGATACGCAGTATTTT
TRBV6-1	TRBD2	TRBJ2-7	many	CASRSLAGSYEQYF	TGTGCCAGCAGGAGTCTAGCGGGTTCTTACGAGCAGTACTTC
TRBV11-2	NA	TRBJ2-5	many	CASSSLLGISETQYF	TGTGCCAGCAGCTCCCTACTGGGGATTTCGGAGACCCAGTACTTC
TRBV9	TRBD2	TRBJ2-1	NA	CASSVAQREVVEQFF	TGTGCCAGCAGCGTAGCTCAACGGGAGGTAGTTGAGCAGTTCTTC
TRBV20-1	NA	TRBJ2-7	many	CSARLPGAFSYEQYF	TGCAGTGCTCGACTACCGGGGGCTTTCTCCTACGAGCAGTACTTC
TRBV7-2	NA	TRBJ1-6	few	CASKTDPLGALHF	TGTGCCAGCAAGACAGACCCGTTGGGGGCCCTCCACTTT
TRBV3-1	NA	TRBJ1-5	NA	CASSQGMGWGASGQPQHF	TGTGCCAGCAGCCAAGGAATGGGCTGGGGGGCGAGCGGTCAGCCCCAGCATTTT
TRBV12-3/TRBV12-4	NA	TRBJ2-3	NA	CADQETDTQYF	TGTGCCGATCAAGAAACAGATACGCAGTATTTT
TRBV30	TRBD1	TRBJ1-2	few	CAWSSRWTGSYGYTF	TGTGCCTGGAGTTCACGATGGACAGGCAGCTATGGCTACACCTTC
TRBV24-1	TRBD1	TRBJ1-5	NA	CATSRQGDQPQHF	TGTGCCACCAGTCGGCAGGGGGACCAGCCCCAGCATTTT
TRBV19	TRBD1	TRBJ2-3	few	CASSIPAGTGGDTQYF	TGTGCCAGTAGTATACCCGCCGGGACAGGAGGGGATACGCAGTATTTT
TRBV7-9	TRBD1	TRBJ2-2	NA	CASSQVTGGLNTGELFF	TGTGCCAGCAGCCAAGTAACAGGGGGACTGAACACCGGGGAGCTGTTTTTT
TRBV28	NA	TRBJ1-5	NA	CASTHGHQGNQPQHF	TGTGCCAGCACTCACGGCCACCAGGGCAATCAGCCCCAGCATTTT
TRBV5-1	TRBD1	TRBJ2-7	few	CASSTGVDFEQYF	TGCGCCAGCAGTACAGGGGTAGACTTTGAGCAGTACTTC
TRBV12-3/TRBV12-4	NA	TRBJ2-5	many	CASSRTRDQYF	TGTGCCAGCAGTAGGACCCGGGACCAGTACTTC
TRBV3-1	NA	TRBJ2-1	many	CASSQVTGLSYNEQFF	TGTGCCAGCAGCCAAGTCACAGGTCTATCCTACAATGAGCAGTTCTTC